The T cell receptor (beta chain) described here comes from a study of human T cells and chemical hapten exposure. V was pared by 0 bases and J by 6 bases, with 3 bases of the junction left unmatched. Germline V gene lookup returns CDR1 LGHNA and CDR2 YNFKEQ. This CDR3 comprises 15 residues. The table lists this clonotype with many counts. The template was total RNA from unfractionated whole blood. The library attached unique molecular identifiers to individual cDNA molecules. TCRdb processed the 5' RACE reads anew with MiXCR; each CDR3 protein has one entry. The sample shows about 140,000 distinct CDR3 sequences, 4.1% of them seen only once.

The receptor's source is a female donor in good health. The chain has TRBV4-2 and TRBJ1-5; 9 bases match TRBD1. The CDR3 region has the DNA TGTGCCAGCAGCCAAGATACAGGGGGCATTCAGCCCCAGCATTTT. Residues: CASSQDTGGIQPQHF.